The table lists the clone carrying this T cell receptor beta chain with a count of one. Its target is unknown. None of the donors, who were healthy HIV-negative adults, had recently had acute infections or vaccinations. The sample comes from a study of shared clonotypes between healthy human individuals. Study-level results: Generally, estimated richness proved larger in naive subsets than it did in memory subsets.

CDR1 and CDR2 (germline): MNHNS, SASEGT. Trimming at V came to 7 bases and at J to 1 base, leaving 3 bases not matched to a gene. This CDR3 region has 13 residues. At a deep level, the assay was run. In the study's own analysis: ImmunoSEQ yielded junction-only sequences lacking quality scores, so filtering differed. This table comes from immunoSEQ multiplex PCR, and its TCRdb copy is limited to in-frame clones, with some not included. The DNA gave D and trimming, while V, J and clone size come from that table. Altogether approximately 980,000 clones are present, more than 75% being singletons, with the ten largest covering about 1.5%.

The clonotype comes from a man between 18 and 35 years old in good health. The V gene is TRBV6-1, the J gene TRBJ1-1; TRBD1 agrees at 7 bases. The sample was memory CD4+ T cells sorted from blood. This sample's subset: CD45RA-negative fraction. The CDR3 reads CASMGQRNTEAFF. CDR3 bases: TGTGCCAGCATGGGACAGCGGAACACTGAAGCTTTCTTT.